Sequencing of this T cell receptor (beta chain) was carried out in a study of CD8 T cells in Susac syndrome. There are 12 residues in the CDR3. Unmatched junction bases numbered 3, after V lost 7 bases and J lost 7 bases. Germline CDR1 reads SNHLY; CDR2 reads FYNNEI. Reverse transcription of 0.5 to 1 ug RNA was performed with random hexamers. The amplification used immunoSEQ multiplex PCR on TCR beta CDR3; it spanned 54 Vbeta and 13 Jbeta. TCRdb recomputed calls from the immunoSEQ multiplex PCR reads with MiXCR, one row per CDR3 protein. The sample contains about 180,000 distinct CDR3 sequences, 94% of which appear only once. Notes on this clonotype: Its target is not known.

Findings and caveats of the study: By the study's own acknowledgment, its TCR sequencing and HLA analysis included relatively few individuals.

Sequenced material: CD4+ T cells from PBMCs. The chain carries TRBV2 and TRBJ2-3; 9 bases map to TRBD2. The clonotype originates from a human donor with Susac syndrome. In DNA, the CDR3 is TGTGCCAGCACAGCGGGGGGAAATACGCAGTATTTT. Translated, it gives CASTAGGNTQYF.